A selection of T cell receptor beta chains follows, all from one sample in a study of T cell repertoires in cytomegalovirus infection. The antigens for these receptors are not known. TCRdb re-called the reads through MiXCR, storing one row per CDR3 protein. The sample consists of 300,000 to 400,000 distinct CDR3 sequences, 20% to 25% of them appearing once. Source: cultured PBMCs, taken from culture after CMV antigen stimulation. Receptor source: a human donor in good health (CMV status not recorded). Some clones in this sample may be carry-over from other donors' samples. CDR3s leave out the opening cysteine and the closing phenylalanine or tryptophan. Fields, in order: V gene, CDR3 protein.

>TRBV5-1
ASSLAYLSSYNEQF
>TRBV10-3
AISTTSETDTQY
>TRBV19
ASSRREAAIGKQF
>TRBV10-3
ASRPTDEVPRLF
>TRBV18
ASSPANRGMSTGELF
>TRBV12-5
ASVPRRLRARGTQY
>TRBV20-1
SASSMIYGYT
>TRBV6-1
ASSRRILKTGANVLT
>TRBV12-3/TRBV12-4
ASIISLGIHTDTQY
>TRBV29-1
SAGDNYGYT
>TRBV7-9
ASSLSGGGPSGELF
>TRBV20-1
SARAASSYNEQF
>TRBV6-5
ASSRGLAGVYEQY
>TRBV9
ASSPETGIGYGYT
>TRBV7-2
ASSSYLTGRGGYT